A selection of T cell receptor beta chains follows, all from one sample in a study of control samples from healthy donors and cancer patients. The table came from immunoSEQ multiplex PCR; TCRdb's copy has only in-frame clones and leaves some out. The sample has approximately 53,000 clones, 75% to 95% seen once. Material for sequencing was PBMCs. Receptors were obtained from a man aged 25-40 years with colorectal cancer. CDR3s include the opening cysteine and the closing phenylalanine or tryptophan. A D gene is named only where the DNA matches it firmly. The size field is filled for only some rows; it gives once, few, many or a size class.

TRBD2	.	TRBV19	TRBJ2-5	TGTGCCAGTAGTATCCAGCGGGGGGCGCTACAAGAGACCCAGTACTTC	CASSIQRGALQETQYF
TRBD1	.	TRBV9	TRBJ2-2	TGTGCCAGCAGCGTTTCCGACAGGGACACCGGGGAGCTGTTTTTT	CASSVSDRDTGELFF
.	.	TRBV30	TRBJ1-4	TGTGCCTGGAGTGAACAGGTGAATTATGAAAAACTGTTTTTT	CAWSEQVNYEKLFF
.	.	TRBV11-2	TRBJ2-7	TGTGCCAGCAGTCCTAATGGGGGGATTCAGCTCGAGCAGTACTTC	CASSPNGGIQLEQYF
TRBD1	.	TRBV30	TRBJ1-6	TGTGCCTGGAACCAGGGGGATTCACCCCTCCACTTT	CAWNQGDSPLHF
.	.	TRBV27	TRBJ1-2	TGTGCCAGCAGTTTGGGATCGAACTATGGCTACACCTTC	CASSLGSNYGYTF
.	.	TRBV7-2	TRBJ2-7	TGTGCCAGCAACTTAGAATTGTCCCGGAGCCACGAGCAGTACTTC	CASNLELSRSHEQYF
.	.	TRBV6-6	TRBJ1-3	TGTGCCAGCAGACGAGACAGGTCTGGAAACACCATATATTTT	CASRRDRSGNTIYF
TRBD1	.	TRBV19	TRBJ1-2	TGTGCCAGTAGTGTAGGACAGGGAGTCGTATCGGGCTACACCTTC	CASSVGQGVVSGYTF
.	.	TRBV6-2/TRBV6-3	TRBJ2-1	TGTGCCAGCAGTTACTTGGACAAAGAGTTCTTC	CASSYLDKEFF
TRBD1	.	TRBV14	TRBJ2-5	TGTGCCAGCAGCCAGAGACAGGGGTTTCAAGAGACCCAGTACTTC	CASSQRQGFQETQYF
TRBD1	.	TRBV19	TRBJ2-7	TGTGCCAGTAGTATAAGGGGACAGGAGAACTACGAGCAGTACTTC	CASSIRGQENYEQYF
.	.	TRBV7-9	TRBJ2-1	TGTGCCAGCAGCTTAGATACCCACAATGAGCAGTTCTTC	CASSLDTHNEQFF
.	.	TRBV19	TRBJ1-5	TGTGCCAGTAGTATAAGGGCAGGGAATCAGCCCCAGCATTTT	CASSIRAGNQPQHF
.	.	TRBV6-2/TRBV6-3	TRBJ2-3	TGTGCCAGCAGTTACGGTAGGCTCAACACAGATACGCAGTATTTT	CASSYGRLNTDTQYF
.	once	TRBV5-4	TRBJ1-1	TGTGCCAGCAGCTTAGGGAGGAACACTGAAGCTTTCTTT	CASSLGRNTEAFF
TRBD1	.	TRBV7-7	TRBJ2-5	TGTGCCAGCAGCCTACAGGGGGGAAGACAAGAGACCCAGTACTTC	CASSLQGGRQETQYF
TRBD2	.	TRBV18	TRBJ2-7	TGTGCCAGCTCACCCAGGAACGGACTAGCCTACGAGCAGTACTTC	CASSPRNGLAYEQYF
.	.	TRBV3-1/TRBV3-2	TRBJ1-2	TGTGCCAGCAGCCAAGACTGGCAGGGTAAGGCCTATGGCTACACCTTC	CASSQDWQGKAYGYTF
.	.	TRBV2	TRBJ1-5	TGTGCCAGCAGGGCCGGGACCATTGGCCAGCCCCAGCATTTT	CASRAGTIGQPQHF
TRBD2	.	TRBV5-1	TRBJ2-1	TGCGCCAGCAGCTCAGCGGGACTAGCTATAAACAATGAGCAGTTCTTC	CASSSAGLAINNEQFF
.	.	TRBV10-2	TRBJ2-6	TGCGCCAGCAGTGAGTCAAAGGTCCAGGCTGGGGCCAACGTCCTGACTTTC	CASSESKVQAGANVLTF
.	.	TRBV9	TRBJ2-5	TGTGCCAGCAGCCTTGCTGGGACTCAAGGAGAGACCCAGTACTTC	CASSLAGTQGETQYF
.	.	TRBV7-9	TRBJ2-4	TGTGCCAGCAGCCCAAGCGGCGACATTCAGTACTTC	CASSPSGDIQYF
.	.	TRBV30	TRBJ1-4	TGTGCCTGCTCAGGGACCGGTGATGAAAAACTGTTTTTT	CACSGTGDEKLFF
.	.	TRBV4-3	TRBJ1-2	TGCGCCAGCAGCCAAGATAGGGGGAGCAGCTATGGCTACACCTTC	CASSQDRGSSYGYTF
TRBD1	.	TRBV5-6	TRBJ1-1	TGTGCCAGCAACGTCCGGGACAGGGTATCGAACACTGAAGCTTTCTTT	CASNVRDRVSNTEAFF
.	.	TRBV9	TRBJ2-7	TGTGCCAGCAGCCCTCGGGGCCATTCCTCCTACGAGCAGTACTTC	CASSPRGHSSYEQYF
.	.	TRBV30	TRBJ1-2	TGTGCCTGGAGTTCGGGACTGCTCTATGGCTACACCTTC	CAWSSGLLYGYTF
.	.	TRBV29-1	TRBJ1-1	TGCAGCGTCGTGCTAATCATGGACACTGAAGCTTTCTTT	CSVVLIMDTEAFF
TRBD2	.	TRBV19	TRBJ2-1	TGTGCCAGTAGTATAGTGACTAGCGTTCACAGGAATGAGCAGTTCTTC	CASSIVTSVHRNEQFF
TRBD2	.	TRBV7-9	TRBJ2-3	TGTGCCAGCGGCTCCATGGGACTAGCGGGGGCAGCAGATACGCAGTATTTT	CASGSMGLAGAADTQYF
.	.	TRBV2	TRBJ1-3	TGTGCCAGCAAAAGGTCAGGGAGCTCTGGAAACACCATATATTTT	CASKRSGSSGNTIYF